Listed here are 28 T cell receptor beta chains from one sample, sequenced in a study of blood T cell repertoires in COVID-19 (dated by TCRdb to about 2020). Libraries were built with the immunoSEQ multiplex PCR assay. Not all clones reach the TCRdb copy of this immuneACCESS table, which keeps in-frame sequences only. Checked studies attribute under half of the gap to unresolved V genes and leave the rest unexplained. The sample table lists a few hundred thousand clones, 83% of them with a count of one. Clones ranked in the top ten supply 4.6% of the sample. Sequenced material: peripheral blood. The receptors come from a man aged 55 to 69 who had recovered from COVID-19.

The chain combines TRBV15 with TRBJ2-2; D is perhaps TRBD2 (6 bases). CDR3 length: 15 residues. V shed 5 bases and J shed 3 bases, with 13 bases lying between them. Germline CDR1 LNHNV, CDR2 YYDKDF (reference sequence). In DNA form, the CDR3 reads TGTGCCACCAGCGCCGGGAGTCGGGACACCGGGGAGCTGTTTTTT. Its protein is CATSAGSRDTGELFF.

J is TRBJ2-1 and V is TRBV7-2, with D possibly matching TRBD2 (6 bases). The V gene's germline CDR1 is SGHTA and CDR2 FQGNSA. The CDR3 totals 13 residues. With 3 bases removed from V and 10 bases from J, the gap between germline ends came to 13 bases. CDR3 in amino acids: CASSLGGLGEQFF. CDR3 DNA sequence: TGTGCCAGCAGCTTGGGGGGACTCGGCGAGCAGTTCTTC.

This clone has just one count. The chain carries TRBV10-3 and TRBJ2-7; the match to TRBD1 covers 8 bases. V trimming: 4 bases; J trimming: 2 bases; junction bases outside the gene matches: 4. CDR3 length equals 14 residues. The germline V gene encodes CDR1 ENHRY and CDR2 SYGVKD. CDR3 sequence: CAISAPGQAYEQYF. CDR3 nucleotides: TGTGCCATCAGTGCCCCGGGACAGGCCTACGAGCAGTACTTC.

The CDR3 DNA follows: TGTGCCAGCAGTTACCGGGGGGCGGCATACGAGCAGTACTTC. It is translated as CASSYRGAAYEQYF. This chain uses TRBV6-2 or TRBV6-3 with TRBJ2-7; tentative D call: TRBD2 (7 bases). Per germline, CDR1 MNHEY and CDR2 SVGEGT. V lost 2 bases and J 4 bases, leaving 12 bases between the germline ends. This CDR3 comprises 14 residues.

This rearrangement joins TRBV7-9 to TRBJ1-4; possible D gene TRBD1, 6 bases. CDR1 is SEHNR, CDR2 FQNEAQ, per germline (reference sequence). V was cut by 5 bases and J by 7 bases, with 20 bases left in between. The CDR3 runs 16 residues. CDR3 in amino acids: CASSTRPGQSSEKLFF. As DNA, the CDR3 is TGTGCCAGCAGCACCCGACCGGGACAATCAAGTGAAAAACTGTTTTTT.

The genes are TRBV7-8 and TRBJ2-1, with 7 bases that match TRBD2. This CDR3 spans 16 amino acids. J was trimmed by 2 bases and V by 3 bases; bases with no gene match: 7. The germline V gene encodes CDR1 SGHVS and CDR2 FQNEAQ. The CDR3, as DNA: TGTGCCAGCAGCTTCCCGGGAGGTTATCCCTACAATGAGCAGTTCTTC. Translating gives CASSFPGGYPYNEQFF.

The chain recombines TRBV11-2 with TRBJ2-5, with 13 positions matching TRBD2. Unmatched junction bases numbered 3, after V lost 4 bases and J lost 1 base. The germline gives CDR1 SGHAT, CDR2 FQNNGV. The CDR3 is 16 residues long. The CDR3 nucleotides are TGTGCCAGCAGCTATCGACTAGCGGGAGGCCAAGAGACCCAGTACTTC. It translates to CASSYRLAGGQETQYF.

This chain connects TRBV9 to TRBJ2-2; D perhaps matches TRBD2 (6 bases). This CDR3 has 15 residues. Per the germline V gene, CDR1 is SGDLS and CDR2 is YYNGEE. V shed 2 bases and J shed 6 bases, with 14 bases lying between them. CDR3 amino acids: CASSVDGSGAGELFF. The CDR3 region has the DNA TGTGCCAGCAGCGTCGACGGGAGCGGAGCCGGGGAGCTGTTTTTT.

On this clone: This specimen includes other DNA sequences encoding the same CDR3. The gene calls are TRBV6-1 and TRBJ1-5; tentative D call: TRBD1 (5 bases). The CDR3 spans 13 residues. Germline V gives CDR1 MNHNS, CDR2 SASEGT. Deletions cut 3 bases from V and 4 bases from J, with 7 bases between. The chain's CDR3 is CASSEGGNQPQHF. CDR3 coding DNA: TGTGCCAGCAGTGAGGGGGGGAATCAGCCCCAGCATTTT.

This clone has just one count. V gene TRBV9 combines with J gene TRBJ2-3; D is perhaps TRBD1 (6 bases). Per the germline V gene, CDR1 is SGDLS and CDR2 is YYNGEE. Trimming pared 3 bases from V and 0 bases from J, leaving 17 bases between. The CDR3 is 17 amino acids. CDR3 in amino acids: CASSARQEITSTDTQYF. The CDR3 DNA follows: TGTGCCAGCAGCGCTCGACAGGAGATTACTAGCACAGATACGCAGTATTTT.

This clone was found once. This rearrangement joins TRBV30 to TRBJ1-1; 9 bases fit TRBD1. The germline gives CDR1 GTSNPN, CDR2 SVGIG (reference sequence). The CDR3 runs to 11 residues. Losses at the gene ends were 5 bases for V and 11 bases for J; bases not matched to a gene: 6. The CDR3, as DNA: TGTGCCTGGGGGACAGGGCGCATTGCTTTCTTT. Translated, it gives CAWGTGRIAFF.

The CDR3 coding sequence is TGTGCCAGTCGGACTAGCTGGGTCACAGATACGCAGTATTTT. This encodes CASRTSWVTDTQYF. The rearrangement links TRBV2 to TRBJ2-3; 8 bases are a match to TRBD2. The CDR3 spans 14 residues. V lost 9 bases, J lost 2 bases, and 7 bases stayed unmatched. Germline-derived CDR1 and CDR2 are SNHLY and FYNNEI.

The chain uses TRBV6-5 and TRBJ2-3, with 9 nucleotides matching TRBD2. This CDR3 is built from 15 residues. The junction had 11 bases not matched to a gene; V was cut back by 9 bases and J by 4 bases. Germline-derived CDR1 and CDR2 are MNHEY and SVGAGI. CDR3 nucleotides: TGTGCCAGTCATGGAGCGGGAGGAGGAGCAGATACGCAGTATTTT. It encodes CASHGAGGGADTQYF.

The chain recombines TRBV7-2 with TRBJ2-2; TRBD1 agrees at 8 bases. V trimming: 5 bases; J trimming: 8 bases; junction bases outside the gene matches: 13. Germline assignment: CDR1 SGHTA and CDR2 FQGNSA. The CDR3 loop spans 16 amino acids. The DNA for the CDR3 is TGTGCCAGCAGCCTAACCCCAGCAGGGGGCGGAGGGGAGCTGTTTTTT. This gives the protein CASSLTPAGGGGELFF.

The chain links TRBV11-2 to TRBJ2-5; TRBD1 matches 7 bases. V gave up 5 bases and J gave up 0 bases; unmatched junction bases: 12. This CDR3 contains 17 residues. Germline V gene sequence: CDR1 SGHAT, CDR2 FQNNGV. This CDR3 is CASSPRGTAANQETQYF. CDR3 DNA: TGTGCCAGCAGCCCCCGAGGGACAGCTGCGAACCAAGAGACCCAGTACTTC.

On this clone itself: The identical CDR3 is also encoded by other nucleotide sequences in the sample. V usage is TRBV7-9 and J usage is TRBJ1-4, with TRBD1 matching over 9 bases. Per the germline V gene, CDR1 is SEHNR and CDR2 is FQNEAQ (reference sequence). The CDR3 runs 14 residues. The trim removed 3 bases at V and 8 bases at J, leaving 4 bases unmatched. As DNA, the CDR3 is TGTGCCAGCAGCTTGGGACAGGGATTGGAAAAACTGTTTTTT. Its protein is CASSLGQGLEKLFF. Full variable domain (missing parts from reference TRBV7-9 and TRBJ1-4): DTGVSQNPRHKITKRGQNVTFRCDPISEHNRLYWYRQTLGQGPEFLTYFQNEAQLEKSRLLSDRFSAERPKGSFSTLEIQRTEQGDSAMYLCASSLGQGLEKLFFGSGTQLSVL.

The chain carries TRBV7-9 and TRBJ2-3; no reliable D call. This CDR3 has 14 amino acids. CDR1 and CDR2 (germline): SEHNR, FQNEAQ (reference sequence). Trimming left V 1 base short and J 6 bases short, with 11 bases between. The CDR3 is CASSLDAFGDTQYF. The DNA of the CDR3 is TGTGCCAGCAGCTTAGATGCTTTCGGGGATACGCAGTATTTT.

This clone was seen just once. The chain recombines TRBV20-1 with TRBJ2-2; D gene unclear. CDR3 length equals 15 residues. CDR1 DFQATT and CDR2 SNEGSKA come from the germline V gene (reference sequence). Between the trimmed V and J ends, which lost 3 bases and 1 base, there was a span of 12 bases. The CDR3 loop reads CSASFGPGNTGELFF. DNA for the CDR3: TGCAGTGCTAGTTTCGGCCCAGGGAACACCGGGGAGCTGTTTTTT.

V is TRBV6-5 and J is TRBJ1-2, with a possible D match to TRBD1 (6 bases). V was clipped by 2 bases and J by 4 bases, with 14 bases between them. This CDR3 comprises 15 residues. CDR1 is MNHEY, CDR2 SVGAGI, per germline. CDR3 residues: CASSYGGARGYGYTF. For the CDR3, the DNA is TGTGCCAGCAGTTACGGGGGGGCTCGGGGCTATGGCTACACCTTC.

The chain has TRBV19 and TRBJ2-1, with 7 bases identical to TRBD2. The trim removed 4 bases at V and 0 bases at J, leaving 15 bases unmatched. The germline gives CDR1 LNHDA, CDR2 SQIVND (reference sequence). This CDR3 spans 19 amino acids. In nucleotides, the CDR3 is TGTGCCAGTAGTAATTTAGACGGGAGGCCCCGAAGCTCCTACAATGAGCAGTTCTTC. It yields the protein CASSNLDGRPRSSYNEQFF.

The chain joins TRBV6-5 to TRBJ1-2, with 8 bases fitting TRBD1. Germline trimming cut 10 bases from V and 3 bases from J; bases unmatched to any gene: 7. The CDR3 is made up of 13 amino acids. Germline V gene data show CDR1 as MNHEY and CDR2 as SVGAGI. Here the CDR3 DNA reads TGTGCCACCCGGACAGGGAGTCACTATGGCTACACCTTC. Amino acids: CATRTGSHYGYTF.

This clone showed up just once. The CDR3 DNA reads TGTGCCAGCAGCCAGAATTTGCGGGGGACTAACTATGGCTACACCTTC. It encodes CASSQNLRGTNYGYTF. This chain joins TRBV7-6 and TRBJ1-2, with D tentatively TRBD1 (5 bases). This CDR3 is built from 16 residues. Per germline, CDR1 SGHVS and CDR2 FNYEAQ. The ends were cut back, 5 bases at V and 0 bases at J, with 16 bases in the middle.

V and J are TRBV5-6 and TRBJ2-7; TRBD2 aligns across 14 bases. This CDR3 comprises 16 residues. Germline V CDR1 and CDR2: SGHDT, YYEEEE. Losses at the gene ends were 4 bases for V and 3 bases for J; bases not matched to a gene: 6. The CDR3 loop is CASSPGLAGVLYEQYF. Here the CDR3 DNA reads TGTGCCAGCAGCCCGGGACTAGCGGGGGTTCTCTACGAGCAGTACTTC.

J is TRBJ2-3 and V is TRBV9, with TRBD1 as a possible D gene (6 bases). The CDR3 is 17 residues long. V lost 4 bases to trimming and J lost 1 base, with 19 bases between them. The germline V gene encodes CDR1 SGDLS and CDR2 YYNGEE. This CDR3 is CASSKQGLLSGTDTQYF. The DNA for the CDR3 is TGTGCCAGCAGCAAACAGGGTTTACTCTCTGGCACAGATACGCAGTATTTT.

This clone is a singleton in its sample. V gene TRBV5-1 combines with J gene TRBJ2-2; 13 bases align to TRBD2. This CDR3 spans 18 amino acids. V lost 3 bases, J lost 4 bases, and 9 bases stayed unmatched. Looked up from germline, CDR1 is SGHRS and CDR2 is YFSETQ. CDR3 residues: CASSSGLAGDLGTGELFF. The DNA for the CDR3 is TGCGCCAGCAGCTCTGGACTAGCGGGAGATCTCGGCACCGGGGAGCTGTTTTTT.

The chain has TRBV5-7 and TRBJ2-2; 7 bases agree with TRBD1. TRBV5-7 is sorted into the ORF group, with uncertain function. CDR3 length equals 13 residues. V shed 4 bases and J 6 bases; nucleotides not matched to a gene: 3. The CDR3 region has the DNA TGTGCCAGCAGCATACAGGGGCCCGGGGAGCTGTTTTTT. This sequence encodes CASSIQGPGELFF.

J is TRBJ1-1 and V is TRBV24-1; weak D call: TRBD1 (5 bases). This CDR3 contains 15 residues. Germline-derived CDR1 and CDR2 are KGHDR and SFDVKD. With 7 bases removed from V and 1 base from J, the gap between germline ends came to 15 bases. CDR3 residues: CATRGLGASNTEAFF. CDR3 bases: TGTGCCACCAGGGGACTTGGGGCGTCGAACACTGAAGCTTTCTTT.

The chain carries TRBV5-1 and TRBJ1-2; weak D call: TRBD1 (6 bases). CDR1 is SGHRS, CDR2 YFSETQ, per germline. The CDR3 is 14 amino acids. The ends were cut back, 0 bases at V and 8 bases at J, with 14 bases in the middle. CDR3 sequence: CASSLVSQGGGYTF. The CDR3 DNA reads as TGCGCCAGCAGCTTGGTGTCACAGGGCGGAGGCTACACCTTC.